This TCR beta chain was obtained from a study of T cells after yellow fever vaccination. Study-wide background: Any fraction with a low cell number was prepared using SMART-Seq v4 Ultra Low Input. Study conclusions and caveats: Most primary-vaccination clones recurred post-booster (around 95% CD4, roughly 87% CD8). Contaminants from the bulk population, in the form of abundant clonotypes, could be found in FACS-sorted repertoires.

V gave up 6 bases and J gave up 1 base, with 13 bases separating them. The CDR3 sequence is 15 residues long. Germline CDR1 LGHDT, CDR2 YNNKEL (reference sequence). Synthesis of TCR cDNA relied on 5'RACE template switching, which attached a universal primer site and UMIs. TCRdb reprocessed the 5' RACE reads via MiXCR and lists one record per CDR3 protein. The table has 50,000 or so distinct CDR3 sequences, about 7.4% seen once. This clonotype has at least ten counts. The antigen is not known. Material: CD8+ T cells sorted from PBMCs, obtained less than 16 days after the first yellow fever vaccination. This clonotype was sampled from a man aged 18 to 30 who received the YFV17D yellow fever vaccine. V usage is TRBV3-1 and J usage is TRBJ2-1; perhaps TRBD2 as D (5 bases). CDR3 region: CASRISSTSYNEQFF. The CDR3 DNA sequence: TGTGCCAGCAGGATATCTAGCACGTCCTACAATGAGCAGTTCTTC.